The 13 T cell receptor beta chains below were found in one sample sequenced in a study of blood T cell repertoires in COVID-19 (dated by TCRdb to the early 2020s). Library method: the immunoSEQ multiplex PCR assay. TCRdb obtained this table from immuneACCESS and retained in-frame rearrangements with V and J assigned. These tables miss some clones; where compared with another copy, unresolved V genes account for less than half of the shortfall, and the remainder is unexplained. This sample gives 300,000 to 350,000 clones in total; about 90% of them show up just once. Roughly 2.1% of the sample belongs to the ten largest clones. The material sequenced was peripheral blood. These receptors all come from a man younger than 30 with active or convalescent COVID-19.

The chain is built from TRBV6-5 and TRBJ1-6; the D gene is possibly TRBD1 (6 bases). Trimming stripped 0 bases from V and 4 bases from J, with 10 bases between. Per germline, CDR1 MNHEY and CDR2 SVGAGI. The CDR3 totals 16 residues. The DNA of the CDR3 is TGTGCCAGCAGTTACTCGGACAGCGCTTATAATTCACCCCTCCACTTT. Translated: CASSYSDSAYNSPLHF.

The V and J genes are TRBV20-1 and TRBJ2-1; D is undetermined. CDR3 length equals 11 residues. Trimming removed 5 bases from V and 8 bases from J, with 10 bases in between. Germline loops: CDR1 DFQATT, CDR2 SNEGSKA (reference sequence). The CDR3 sequence: CSAWRSHEQFF. The CDR3 nucleotides are TGCAGTGCTTGGAGAAGTCATGAGCAGTTCTTC.

The chain combines TRBV19 with TRBJ2-7, with TRBD2 as a possible D gene (6 bases). The CDR3 is 12 amino acids. Trimming cost V 5 bases and J 3 bases, with 8 bases left between them. Germline CDR1 LNHDA, CDR2 SQIVND (reference sequence). The CDR3 bases are TGTGCCAGTAGTTTCGGGAGCTACGAGCAGTACTTC. Translated, it gives CASSFGSYEQYF.

The chain joins TRBV5-1 to TRBJ2-2, with a weak D call TRBD1 (6 bases). The ends were cut back, 3 bases at V and 6 bases at J, with 21 bases in the middle. This CDR3 comprises 17 residues. Looked up from germline, CDR1 is SGHRS and CDR2 is YFSETQ. The CDR3 DNA sequence: TGCGCCAGCAGCTCACTTAACGTAGTATGGGGGCCCGGGGAGCTGTTTTTT. This encodes CASSSLNVVWGPGELFF.

This clone was picked up one time. The V and J genes are TRBV9 and TRBJ2-1; 9 nucleotides agree with TRBD2. Trimming at V came to 5 bases and at J to 5 bases, leaving 8 bases not matched to a gene. This CDR3 has 15 amino acids. Germline V gene lookup returns CDR1 SGDLS and CDR2 YYNGEE. CDR3 sequence (DNA): TGTGCCAGCAGTCGAGCGGGACTAGCAAACAATGAGCAGTTCTTC. Translated: CASSRAGLANNEQFF.

In DNA form, the CDR3 reads TGTGCCAGCAGTGACATATTCAGCTCTGGAAACACCATATATTTT. This gives the protein CASSDIFSSGNTIYF. This rearrangement joins TRBV25-1 to TRBJ1-3; D is unclear. Germline V gene sequence: CDR1 MGHDK, CDR2 SYGVNS. The CDR3 has 15 amino acids. V lost 3 bases and J lost 0, with 9 bases in between.

The J gene is TRBJ2-3, the V gene TRBV13; 7 nucleotides line up with TRBD2. The CDR3 runs to 13 residues. Germline CDR1 and CDR2: PRHDT and FYEKMQ (reference sequence). The V and J ends lost 10 bases and 4 bases, in that order; junction bases with no gene match: 8. The CDR3 region is CATTSVSADTQYF. The CDR3 coding sequence is TGTGCCACCACTAGCGTCAGTGCAGATACGCAGTATTTT.

The rearrangement links TRBV7-8 to TRBJ1-5, with D maybe TRBD1 (5 bases). The CDR3 sequence is 14 residues long. Trimming left V 4 bases short and J 4 bases short, with 11 bases between. CDR1 is SGHVS, CDR2 FQNEAQ, per germline. The DNA for the CDR3 is TGTGCCAGCAGCTCCCGACAGTCTAATCAGCCCCAGCATTTT. Translation: CASSSRQSNQPQHF.

This chain uses TRBV15 with TRBJ1-2, with 7 bases matching TRBD1. Germline trimming cut 3 bases from V and 4 bases from J; bases unmatched to any gene: 8. CDR3 size: 15 residues. Germline values: CDR1 LNHNV, CDR2 YYDKDF (reference sequence). CDR3 sequence reads: CATSSLRGFSYGYTF. DNA of the CDR3: TGTGCCACCAGCAGTCTCAGGGGGTTTAGCTATGGCTACACCTTC.

The chain links TRBV28 to TRBJ1-2; D perhaps matches TRBD1 (6 bases). Germline values: CDR1 MDHEN, CDR2 SYDVKM. This CDR3 comprises 15 residues. Trimming cost V 3 bases and J 4 bases, with 15 bases left between them. The CDR3 region is CASSLSDRPIYGYTF. The CDR3 DNA reads as TGTGCCAGCAGTTTGTCCGACAGGCCAATCTATGGCTACACCTTC.

A single count supports this clone. This rearrangement joins TRBV15 to TRBJ2-1, with D perhaps matching TRBD2 (6 bases). CDR1 is LNHNV, CDR2 YYDKDF, per germline (reference sequence). CDR3 length: 12 amino acids. Trimming removed 4 bases from V and 9 bases from J, with 10 bases in between. As DNA, the CDR3 is TGTGCCACCAGCACTTTCGGGGGTGAGCAGTTCTTC. As protein: CATSTFGGEQFF. The complete variable domain, with remaining parts taken from reference TRBV15 and TRBJ2-1, reads DAMVIQNPRYQVTQFGKPVTLSCSQTLNHNVMYWYQQKSSQAPKLLFHYYDKDFNNEADTPDNFQSRRPNTSFCFLDIRSPGLGDTAMYLCATSTFGGEQFFGPGTRLTVL.

The chain carries TRBV10-2 and TRBJ1-2; the D is unclear. The CDR3 spans 14 residues. Germline values: CDR1 WSHSY, CDR2 SAAADI. The V gene lost 0 bases and the J gene lost 1 base, with 6 bases spanning the gap. For the CDR3, the DNA is TGCGCCAGCAGTGAGTCGGGCTTTAACTATGGCTACACCTTC. It specifies CASSESGFNYGYTF.

V is TRBV9 and J is TRBJ2-7; 9 bases align to TRBD2. J was trimmed by 2 bases and V by 0 bases; bases with no gene match: 3. The CDR3 length is 15 residues. The germline V gene encodes CDR1 SGDLS and CDR2 YYNGEE. Here the CDR3 reads CASSVDGTSTYEQYF. CDR3 DNA sequence: TGTGCCAGCAGCGTAGATGGGACTAGCACCTACGAGCAGTACTTC.